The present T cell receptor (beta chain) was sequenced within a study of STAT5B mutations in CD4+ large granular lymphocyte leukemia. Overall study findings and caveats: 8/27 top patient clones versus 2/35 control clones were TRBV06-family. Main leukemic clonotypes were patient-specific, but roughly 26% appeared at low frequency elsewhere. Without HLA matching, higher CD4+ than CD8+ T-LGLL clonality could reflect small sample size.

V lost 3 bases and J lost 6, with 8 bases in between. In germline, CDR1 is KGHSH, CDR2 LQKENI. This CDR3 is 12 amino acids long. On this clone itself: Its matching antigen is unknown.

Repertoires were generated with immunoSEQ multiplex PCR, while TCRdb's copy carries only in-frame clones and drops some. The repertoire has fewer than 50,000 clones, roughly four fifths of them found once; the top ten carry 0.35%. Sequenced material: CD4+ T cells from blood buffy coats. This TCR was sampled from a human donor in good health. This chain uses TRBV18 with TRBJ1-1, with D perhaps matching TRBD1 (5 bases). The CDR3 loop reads CASSPGTPEAFF. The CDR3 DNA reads TGTGCCAGCTCACCGGGGACTCCTGAAGCTTTCTTT.